The clone carrying this TCR beta chain was counted at least ten times. Its antigen remains unidentified. The data were taken from a study of immune heterogeneity within non-small cell lung tumors. Study-level results: Each patient largely had their own distinct set of high-frequency T-cell receptor beta clonotypes. Identical dominant CDR3 beta clonotypes showed recurrence across tumor sites within a patient, and site-unique high-frequency clones were also present.

With 600 ng used per sample, the template was genomic DNA from bulk tumor. Several biopsies were spaced far apart within each primary tumor and obtained as surgery took place. Each patient presented with untreated, newly diagnosed non-small cell lung cancer and received curative surgery. All donors had received a new diagnosis of non-small cell lung cancer and were undergoing surgery with curative intent. Multiplex PCR was performed with 32 V and 13 J primers, and it amplified TCR beta CDR3. TCRdb analysed the multiplex PCR reads with MiXCR anew, one entry per CDR3 protein. Among 10,000 to 15,000 distinct CDR3 sequences listed, about a quarter were seen once. V was clipped by 7 bases and J by 8 bases, with 14 bases between them. CDR3 length equals 12 residues. Germline V CDR1 and CDR2: MNHNS, SASEGT.

This clonotype originated in a middle-aged man with non-small cell lung cancer. This chain joins TRBV6-1 and TRBJ1-2; D unresolved. Sequencing input: lung tumor tissue. The CDR3 DNA reads TGTGCCAGCACGCGGGAACAGCACGGCTACACCTTC. Its translation is CASTREQHGYTF.